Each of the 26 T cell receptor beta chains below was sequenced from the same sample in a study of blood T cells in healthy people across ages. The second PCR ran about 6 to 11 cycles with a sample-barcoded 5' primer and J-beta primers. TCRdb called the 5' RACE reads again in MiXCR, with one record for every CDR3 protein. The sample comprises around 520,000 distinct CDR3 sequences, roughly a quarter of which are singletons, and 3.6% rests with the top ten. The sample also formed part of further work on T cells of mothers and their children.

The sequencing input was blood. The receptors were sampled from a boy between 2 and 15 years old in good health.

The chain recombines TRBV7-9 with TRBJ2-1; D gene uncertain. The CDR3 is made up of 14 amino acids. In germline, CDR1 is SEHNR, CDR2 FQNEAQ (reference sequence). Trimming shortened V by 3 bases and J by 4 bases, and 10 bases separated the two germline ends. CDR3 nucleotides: TGTGCCAGCAGCTTGGCTCTCCAGTACAATGAGCAGTTCTTC. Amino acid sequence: CASSLALQYNEQFF.

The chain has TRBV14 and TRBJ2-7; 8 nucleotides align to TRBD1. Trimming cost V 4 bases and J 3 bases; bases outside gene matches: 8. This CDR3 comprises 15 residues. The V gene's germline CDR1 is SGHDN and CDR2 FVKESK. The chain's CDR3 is CASSLETGAVYEQYF. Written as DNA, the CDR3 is TGTGCCAGCAGCCTTGAGACAGGGGCCGTCTACGAGCAGTACTTC.

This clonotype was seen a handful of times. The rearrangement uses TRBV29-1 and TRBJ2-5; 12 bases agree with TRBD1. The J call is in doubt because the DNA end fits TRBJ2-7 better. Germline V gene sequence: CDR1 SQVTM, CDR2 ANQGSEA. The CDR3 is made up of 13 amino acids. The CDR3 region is CSGGQGATYEQYF. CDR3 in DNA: TGCAGCGGGGGACAGGGGGCTACCTACGAGCAGTACTTC.

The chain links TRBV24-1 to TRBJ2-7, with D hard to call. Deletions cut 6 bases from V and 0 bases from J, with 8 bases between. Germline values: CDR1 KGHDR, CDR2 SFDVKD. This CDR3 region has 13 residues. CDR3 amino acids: CATSRGNSYEQYF. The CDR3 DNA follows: TGTGCCACCAGTCGCGGCAACTCCTACGAGCAGTACTTC.

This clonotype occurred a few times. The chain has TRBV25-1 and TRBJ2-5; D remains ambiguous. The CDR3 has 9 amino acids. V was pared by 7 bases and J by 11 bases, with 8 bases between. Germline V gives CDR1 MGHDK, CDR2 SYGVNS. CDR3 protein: CASNPGQYF. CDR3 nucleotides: TGTGCCAGCAACCCAGGACAGTACTTC. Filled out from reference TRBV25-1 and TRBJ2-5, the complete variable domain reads EADIYQTPRYLVIGTGKKITLECSQTMGHDKMYWYQQDPGMELHLIHYSYGVNSTEKGDLSSESTVSRIRTEHFPLTLESARPSHTSQYLCASNPGQYFGPGTRLLVL.

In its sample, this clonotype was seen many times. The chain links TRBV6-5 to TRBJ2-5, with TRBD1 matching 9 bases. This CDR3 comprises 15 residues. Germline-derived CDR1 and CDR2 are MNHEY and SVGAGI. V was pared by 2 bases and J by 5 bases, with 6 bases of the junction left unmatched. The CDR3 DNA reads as TGTGCCAGCAGTTACGGCGGACAGGGGTGGGAGACCCAGTACTTC. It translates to CASSYGGQGWETQYF.

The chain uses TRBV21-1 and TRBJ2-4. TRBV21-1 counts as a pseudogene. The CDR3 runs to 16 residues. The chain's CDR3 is CASSKRLNLAKNIQYF. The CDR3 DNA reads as TGTGCCAGCAGCAAACGCCTTAACCTAGCCAAAAACATTCAGTACTTC.

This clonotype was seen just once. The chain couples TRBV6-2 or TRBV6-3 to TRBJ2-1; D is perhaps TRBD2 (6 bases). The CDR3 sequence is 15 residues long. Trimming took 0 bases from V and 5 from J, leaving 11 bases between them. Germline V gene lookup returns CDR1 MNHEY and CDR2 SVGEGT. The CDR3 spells CASSYSRDFHNEQFF. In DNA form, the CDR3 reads TGTGCCAGCAGTTACTCCCGGGACTTCCACAATGAGCAGTTCTTC.

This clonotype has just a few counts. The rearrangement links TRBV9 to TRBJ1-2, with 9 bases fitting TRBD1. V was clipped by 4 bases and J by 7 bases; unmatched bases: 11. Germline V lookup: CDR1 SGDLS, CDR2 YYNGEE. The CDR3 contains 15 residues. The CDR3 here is CASSPGTGTGLGYTF. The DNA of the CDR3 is TGTGCCAGCAGCCCCGGCACCGGGACAGGGCTTGGCTACACCTTC.

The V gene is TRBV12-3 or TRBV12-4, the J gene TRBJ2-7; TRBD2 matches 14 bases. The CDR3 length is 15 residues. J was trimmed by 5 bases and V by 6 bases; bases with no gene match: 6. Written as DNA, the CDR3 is TGTGCCAGCAGACGAGGGACTAGCGGGGGCGACGAGCAGTACTTC. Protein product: CASRRGTSGGDEQYF.

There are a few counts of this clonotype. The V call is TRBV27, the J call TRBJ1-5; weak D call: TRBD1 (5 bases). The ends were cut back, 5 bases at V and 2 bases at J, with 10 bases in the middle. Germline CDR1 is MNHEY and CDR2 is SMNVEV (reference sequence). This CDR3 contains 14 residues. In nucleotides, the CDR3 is TGTGCCAGCAGTCGGCGGGACGGCAATCAGCCCCAGCATTTT. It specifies CASSRRDGNQPQHF.

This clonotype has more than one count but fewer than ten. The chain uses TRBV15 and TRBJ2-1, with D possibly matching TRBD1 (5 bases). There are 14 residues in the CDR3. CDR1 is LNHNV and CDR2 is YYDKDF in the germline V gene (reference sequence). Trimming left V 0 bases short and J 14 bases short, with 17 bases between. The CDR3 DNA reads TGTGCCACCAGCAGAGACCGCGGCCTCTCAGGGAAGTTCTTC. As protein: CATSRDRGLSGKFF.

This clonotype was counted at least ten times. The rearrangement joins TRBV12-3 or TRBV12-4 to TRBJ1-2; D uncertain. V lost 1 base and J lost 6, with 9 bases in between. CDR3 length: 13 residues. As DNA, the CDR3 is TGTGCCAGCAGTTTAGGCCAGTATAATGGCTACACCTTC. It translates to CASSLGQYNGYTF.

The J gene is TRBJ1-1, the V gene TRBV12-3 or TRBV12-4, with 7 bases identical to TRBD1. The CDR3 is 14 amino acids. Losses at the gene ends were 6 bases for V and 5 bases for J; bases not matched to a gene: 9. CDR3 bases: TGTGCCAGCAGCCATCCTGACAGGGAAACTGAAGCTTTCTTT. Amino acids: CASSHPDRETEAFF.

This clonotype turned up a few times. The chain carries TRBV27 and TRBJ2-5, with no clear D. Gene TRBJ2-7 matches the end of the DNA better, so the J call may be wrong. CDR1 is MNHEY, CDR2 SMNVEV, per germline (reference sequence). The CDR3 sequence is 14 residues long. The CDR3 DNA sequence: TGTGCCAGCAGTTTAACCGGATACGATTACGAGCAGTACTTC. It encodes CASSLTGYDYEQYF.

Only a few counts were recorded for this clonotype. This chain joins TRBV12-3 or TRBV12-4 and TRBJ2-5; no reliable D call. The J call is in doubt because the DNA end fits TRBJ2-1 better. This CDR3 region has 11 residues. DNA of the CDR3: TGTGCCAGCAGTTTTACACATGAGCAGTTCTTC. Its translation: CASSFTHEQFF.

The CDR3 region has the DNA TGTGCCACCAGCAGAGGGGCGAGCGGGTTCTTTTACGAGCAGTACTTC. Translated, it gives CATSRGASGFFYEQYF. V is TRBV15 and J is TRBJ2-5; possibly TRBD2 for D (6 bases). Near its end, the DNA agrees better with TRBJ2-7, so the J call may be wrong. The CDR3 contains 16 residues. Germline CDR1 reads LNHNV; CDR2 reads YYDKDF (reference sequence).

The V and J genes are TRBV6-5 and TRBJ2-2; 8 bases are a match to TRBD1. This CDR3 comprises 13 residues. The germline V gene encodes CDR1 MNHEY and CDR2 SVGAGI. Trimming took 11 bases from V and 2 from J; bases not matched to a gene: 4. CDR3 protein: CAGAGGNTGELFF. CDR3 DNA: TGTGCCGGCGCAGGGGGCAACACCGGGGAGCTGTTTTTT.

CDR3 residues: CASSSSTDTGELFF. Here the CDR3 DNA reads TGTGCCAGCAGCTCCTCGACGGACACCGGGGAGCTGTTTTTT. This chain links TRBV11-3 with TRBJ2-2; D unclear. The CDR3 has 14 amino acids. The germline gives CDR1 SGHNT, CDR2 YENEEA. Trimming removed 4 bases from V and 3 bases from J, with 9 bases in between.

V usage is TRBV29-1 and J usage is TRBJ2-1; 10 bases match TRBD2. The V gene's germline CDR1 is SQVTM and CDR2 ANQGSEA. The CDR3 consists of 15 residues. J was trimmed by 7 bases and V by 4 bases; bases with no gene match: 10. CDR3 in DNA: TGCAGCGTTGCCCCACTAGCGGGAAACGGGAATGAGCAGTTCTTC. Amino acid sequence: CSVAPLAGNGNEQFF.

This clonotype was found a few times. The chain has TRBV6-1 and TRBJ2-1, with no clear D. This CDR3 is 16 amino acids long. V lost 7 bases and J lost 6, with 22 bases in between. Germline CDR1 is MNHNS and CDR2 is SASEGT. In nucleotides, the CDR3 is TGTGCCAGCACTATCACCTGGCGGAAGGGCAGCAATGAGCAGTTCTTC. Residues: CASTITWRKGSNEQFF.

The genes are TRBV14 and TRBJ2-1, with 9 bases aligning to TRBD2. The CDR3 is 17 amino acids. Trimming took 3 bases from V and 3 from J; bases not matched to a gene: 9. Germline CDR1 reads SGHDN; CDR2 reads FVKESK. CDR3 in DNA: TGTGCCAGCAGCCAGGTCTTTGGAGCGGGAGGCTACAATGAGCAGTTCTTC. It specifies CASSQVFGAGGYNEQFF.

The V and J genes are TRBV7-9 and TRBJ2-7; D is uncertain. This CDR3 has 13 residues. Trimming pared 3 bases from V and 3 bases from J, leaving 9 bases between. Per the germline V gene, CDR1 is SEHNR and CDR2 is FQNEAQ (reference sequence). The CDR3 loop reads CASSLPPSYEQYF. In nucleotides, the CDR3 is TGTGCCAGCAGCTTGCCCCCCAGCTACGAGCAGTACTTC.

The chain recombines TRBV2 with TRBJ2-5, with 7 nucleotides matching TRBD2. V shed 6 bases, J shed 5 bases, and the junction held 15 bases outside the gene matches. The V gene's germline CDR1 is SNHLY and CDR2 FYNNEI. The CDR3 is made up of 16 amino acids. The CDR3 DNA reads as TGTGCCAGCAGGAGGTTGGGCGGGGGAGAGGGGGAGACCCAGTACTTC. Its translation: CASRRLGGGEGETQYF.

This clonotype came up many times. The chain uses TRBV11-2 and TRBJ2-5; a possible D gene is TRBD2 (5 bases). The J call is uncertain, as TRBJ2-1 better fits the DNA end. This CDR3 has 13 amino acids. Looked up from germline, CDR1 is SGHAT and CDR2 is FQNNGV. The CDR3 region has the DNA TGTGCCACCGGAGGAGATTACCCGTGGGAGCAGTTCTTC. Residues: CATGGDYPWEQFF.

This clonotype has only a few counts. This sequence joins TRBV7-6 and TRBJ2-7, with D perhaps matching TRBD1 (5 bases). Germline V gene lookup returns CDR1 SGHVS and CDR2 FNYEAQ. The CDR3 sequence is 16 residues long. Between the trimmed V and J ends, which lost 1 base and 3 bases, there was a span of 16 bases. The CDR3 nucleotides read TGTGCCAGCAGCTTAGGATTGGCAGGGCCCGACTACGAGCAGTACTTC. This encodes CASSLGLAGPDYEQYF.